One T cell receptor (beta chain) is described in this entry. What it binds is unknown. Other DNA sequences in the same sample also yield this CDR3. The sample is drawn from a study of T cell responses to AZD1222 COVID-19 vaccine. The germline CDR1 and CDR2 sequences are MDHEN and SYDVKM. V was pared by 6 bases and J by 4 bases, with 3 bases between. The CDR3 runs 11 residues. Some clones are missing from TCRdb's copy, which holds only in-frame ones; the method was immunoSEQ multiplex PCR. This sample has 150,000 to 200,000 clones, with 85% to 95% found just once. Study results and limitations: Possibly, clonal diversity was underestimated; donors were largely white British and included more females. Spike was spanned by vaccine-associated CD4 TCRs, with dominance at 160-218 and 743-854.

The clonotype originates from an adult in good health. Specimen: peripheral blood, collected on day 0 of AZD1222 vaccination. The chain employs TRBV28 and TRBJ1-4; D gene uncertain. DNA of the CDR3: TGTGCCAGCAGCTTTAATGAAAAACTGTTTTTT. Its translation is CASSFNEKLFF.